This T cell receptor beta chain was found in a study of blood T cell repertoires in COVID-19. Symptom resolution, clearance, or two negative PCRs marked the recovered donors of Cohort 3. Measured with immunoSEQ multiplex PCR; TCRdb has only the in-frame clones, and not every one. The sample gives about 170,000 clones, approximately 89% of which show up once; around 0.77% is in the top ten. CDR3 length: 15 residues. V gave up 3 bases and J gave up 3 bases, with 9 bases separating them. CDR1 is KGHSH, CDR2 LQKENI, per germline. This sequence was found in a woman between 18 and 29 years old who had recovered from COVID-19. This chain uses TRBV18 with TRBJ2-6, with a weak D call TRBD2 (6 bases). Sequencing input: PBMCs or T cells enriched from blood (not recorded which). The CDR3 DNA sequence: TGTGCCAGCTCACCCCCCGGGGGTGGGGCCAACGTCCTGACTTTC. Protein: CASSPPGGGANVLTF. The entire variable domain, with the rest obtained from reference TRBV18 and TRBJ2-6, is as follows: NAGVMQNPRHLVRRRGQEARLRCSPMKGHSHVYWYRQLPEEGLKFMVYLQKENIIDESGMPKERFSAEFPKEGPSILRIQQVVRGDSAAYFCASSPPGGGANVLTFGAGSRLTVL.